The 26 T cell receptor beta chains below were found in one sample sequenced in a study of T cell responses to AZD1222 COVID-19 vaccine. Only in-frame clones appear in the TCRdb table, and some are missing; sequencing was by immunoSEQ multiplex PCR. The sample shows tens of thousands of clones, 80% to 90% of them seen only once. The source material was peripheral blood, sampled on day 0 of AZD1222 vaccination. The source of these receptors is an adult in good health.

CDR3: CATRKQGRGYTF. The CDR3 coding sequence is TGTGCCACCAGGAAACAGGGAAGGGGCTACACCTTC. The chain uses TRBV2 and TRBJ1-2, with a weak D call TRBD1 (6 bases). The germline V and J ends were trimmed by 10 bases and 8 bases, with 17 bases remaining between them. Germline lookup yields CDR1 SNHLY and CDR2 FYNNEI. CDR3 length: 12 amino acids.

The chain's CDR3 is CASSFDAVNTEAFF. CDR3 in DNA: TGTGCCAGCTCATTCGACGCGGTTAACACTGAAGCTTTCTTT. This chain uses TRBV18 with TRBJ1-1; no clear D. The CDR3 covers 14 residues. V was trimmed by 5 bases and J by 2 bases, leaving 12 bases between them. Per the germline V gene, CDR1 is KGHSH and CDR2 is LQKENI.

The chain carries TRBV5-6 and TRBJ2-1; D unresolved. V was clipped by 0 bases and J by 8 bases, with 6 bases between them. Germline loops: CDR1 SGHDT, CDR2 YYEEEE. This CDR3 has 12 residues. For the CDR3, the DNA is TGTGCCAGCAGCTTGGGCCGGGATGAGCAGTTCTTC. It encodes CASSLGRDEQFF.

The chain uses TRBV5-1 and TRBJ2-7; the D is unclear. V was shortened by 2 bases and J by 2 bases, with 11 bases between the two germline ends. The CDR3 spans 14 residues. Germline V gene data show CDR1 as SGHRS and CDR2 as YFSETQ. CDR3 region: CASSLAQVTYEQYF. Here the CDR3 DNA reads TGCGCCAGCAGCTTAGCTCAGGTGACCTACGAGCAGTACTTC.

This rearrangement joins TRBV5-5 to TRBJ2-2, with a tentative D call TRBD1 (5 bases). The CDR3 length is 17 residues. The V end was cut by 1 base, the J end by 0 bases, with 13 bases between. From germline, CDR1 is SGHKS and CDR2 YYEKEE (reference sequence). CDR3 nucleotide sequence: TGTGCCAGCAGCTTGCGCCAGGGAAGCACGAACACCGGGGAGCTGTTTTTT. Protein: CASSLRQGSTNTGELFF. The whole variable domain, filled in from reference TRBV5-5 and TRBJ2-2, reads DAGVTQSPTHLIKTRGQQVTLRCSPISGHKSVSWYQQVLGQGPQFIFQYYEKEERGRGNFPDRFSARQFPNYSSELNVNALLLGDSALYLCASSLRQGSTNTGELFFGEGSRLTVL.

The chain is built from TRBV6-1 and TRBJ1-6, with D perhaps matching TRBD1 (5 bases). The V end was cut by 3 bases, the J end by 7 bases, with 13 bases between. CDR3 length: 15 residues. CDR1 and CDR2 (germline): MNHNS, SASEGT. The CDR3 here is CASSEGPPGNSPLHF. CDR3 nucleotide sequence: TGTGCCAGCAGTGAGGGGCCGCCGGGGAATTCACCCCTCCACTTT.

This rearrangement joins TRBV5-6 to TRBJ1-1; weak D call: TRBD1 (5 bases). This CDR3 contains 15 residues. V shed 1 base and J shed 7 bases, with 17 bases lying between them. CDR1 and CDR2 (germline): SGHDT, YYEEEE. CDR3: CASSLLGTAIHEAFF. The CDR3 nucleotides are TGTGCCAGCAGCTTGCTGGGGACCGCCATTCATGAAGCTTTCTTT.

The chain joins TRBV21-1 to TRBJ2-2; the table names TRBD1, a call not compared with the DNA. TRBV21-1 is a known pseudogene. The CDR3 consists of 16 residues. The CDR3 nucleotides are TGTGCCAGCAGCAAAGAAGGGACAGGGTTTGCCGGGGAGCTGTTTTTT. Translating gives CASSKEGTGFAGELFF.

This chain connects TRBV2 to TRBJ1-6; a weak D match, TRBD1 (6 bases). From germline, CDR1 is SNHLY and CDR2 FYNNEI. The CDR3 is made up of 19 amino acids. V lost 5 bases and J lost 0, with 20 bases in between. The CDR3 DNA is TGTGCCAGCAGTCTAAGTAGGGACAAGCCTAGCTCCTATAATTCACCCCTCCACTTT. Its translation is CASSLSRDKPSSYNSPLHF.

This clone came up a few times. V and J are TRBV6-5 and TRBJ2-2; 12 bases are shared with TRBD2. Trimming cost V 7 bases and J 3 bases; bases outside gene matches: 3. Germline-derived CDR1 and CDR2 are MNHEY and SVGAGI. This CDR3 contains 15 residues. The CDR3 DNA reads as TGTGCCAGCACCAGACTAGCGGGGGACACCGGGGAGCTGTTTTTT. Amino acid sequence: CASTRLAGDTGELFF.

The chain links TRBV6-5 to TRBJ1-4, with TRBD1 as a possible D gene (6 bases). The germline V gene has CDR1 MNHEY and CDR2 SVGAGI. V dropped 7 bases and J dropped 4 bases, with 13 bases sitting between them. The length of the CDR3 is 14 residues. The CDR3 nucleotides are TGTGCCAGCAAGATCGACAGGAATAATGAAAAACTGTTTTTT. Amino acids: CASKIDRNNEKLFF.

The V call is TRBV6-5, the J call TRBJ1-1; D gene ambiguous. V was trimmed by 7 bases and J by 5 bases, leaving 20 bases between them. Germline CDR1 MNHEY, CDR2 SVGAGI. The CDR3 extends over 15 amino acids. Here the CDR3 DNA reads TGTGCCAGCAAGTGGGAAGGAGACCTCGGTACTGAAGCTTTCTTT. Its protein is CASKWEGDLGTEAFF.

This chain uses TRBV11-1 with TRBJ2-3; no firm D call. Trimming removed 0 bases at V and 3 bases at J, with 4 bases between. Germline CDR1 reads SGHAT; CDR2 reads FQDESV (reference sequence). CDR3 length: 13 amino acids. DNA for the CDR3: TGTGCCAGCAGCTTAGCGACGACAGATACGCAGTATTTT. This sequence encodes CASSLATTDTQYF.

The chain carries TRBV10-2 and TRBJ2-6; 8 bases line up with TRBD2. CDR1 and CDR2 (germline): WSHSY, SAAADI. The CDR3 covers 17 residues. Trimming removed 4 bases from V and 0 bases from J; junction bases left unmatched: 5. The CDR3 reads CASSVGSGDSGANVLTF. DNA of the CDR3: TGCGCCAGCAGTGTGGGTAGCGGGGACTCTGGGGCCAACGTCCTGACTTTC.

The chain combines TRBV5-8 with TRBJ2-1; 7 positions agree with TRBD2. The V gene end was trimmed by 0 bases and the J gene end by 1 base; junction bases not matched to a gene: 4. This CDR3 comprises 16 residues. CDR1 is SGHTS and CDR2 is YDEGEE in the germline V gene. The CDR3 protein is CASSLGLAVSYNEQFF. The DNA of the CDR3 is TGTGCCAGCAGCTTGGGTCTAGCGGTTTCCTACAATGAGCAGTTCTTC.

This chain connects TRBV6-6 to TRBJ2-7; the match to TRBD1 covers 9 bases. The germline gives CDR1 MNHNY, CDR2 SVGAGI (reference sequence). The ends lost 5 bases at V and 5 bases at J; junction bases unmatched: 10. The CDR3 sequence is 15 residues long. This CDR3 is CASSPPGQGMDEQYF. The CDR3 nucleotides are TGTGCCAGCAGTCCCCCGGGACAGGGAATGGACGAGCAGTACTTC.

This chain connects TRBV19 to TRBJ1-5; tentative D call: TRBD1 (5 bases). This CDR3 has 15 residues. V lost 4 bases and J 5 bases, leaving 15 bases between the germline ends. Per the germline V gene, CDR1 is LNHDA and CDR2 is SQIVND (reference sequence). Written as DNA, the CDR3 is TGTGCCAGTAGTACTCAGGGTAGGGATTATCAGCCCCAGCATTTT. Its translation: CASSTQGRDYQPQHF.

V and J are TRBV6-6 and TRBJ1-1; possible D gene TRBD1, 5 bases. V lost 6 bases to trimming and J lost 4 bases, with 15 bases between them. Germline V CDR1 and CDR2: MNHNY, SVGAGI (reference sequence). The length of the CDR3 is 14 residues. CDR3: CASSLWEGSTEAFF. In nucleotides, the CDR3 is TGTGCCAGCAGCCTCTGGGAGGGGAGCACTGAAGCTTTCTTT.

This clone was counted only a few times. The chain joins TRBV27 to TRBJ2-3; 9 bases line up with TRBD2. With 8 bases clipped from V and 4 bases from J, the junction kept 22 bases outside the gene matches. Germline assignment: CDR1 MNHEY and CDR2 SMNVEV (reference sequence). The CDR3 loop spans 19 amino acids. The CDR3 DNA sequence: TGTGCCAGCTCGGGACTAGCCGGTTCTTGGGGCCACGACGCAGATACGCAGTATTTT. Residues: CASSGLAGSWGHDADTQYF.

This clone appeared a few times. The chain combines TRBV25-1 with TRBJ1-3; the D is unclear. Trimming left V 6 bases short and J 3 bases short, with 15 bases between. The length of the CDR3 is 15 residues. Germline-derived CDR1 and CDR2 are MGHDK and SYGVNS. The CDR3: CASSKNPGFGNTIYF. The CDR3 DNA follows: TGTGCCAGCAGCAAAAACCCGGGATTTGGAAACACCATATATTTT. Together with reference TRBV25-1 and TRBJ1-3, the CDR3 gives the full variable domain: EADIYQTPRYLVIGTGKKITLECSQTMGHDKMYWYQQDPGMELHLIHYSYGVNSTEKGDLSSESTVSRIRTEHFPLTLESARPSHTSQYLCASSKNPGFGNTIYFGEGSWLTVV.

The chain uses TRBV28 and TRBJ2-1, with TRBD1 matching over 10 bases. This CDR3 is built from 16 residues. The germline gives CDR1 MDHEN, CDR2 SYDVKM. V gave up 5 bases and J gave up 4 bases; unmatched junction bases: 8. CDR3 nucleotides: TGTGCCAGCAGTGAACGGGACAGGGGAGGATACAATGAGCAGTTCTTC. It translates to CASSERDRGGYNEQFF.

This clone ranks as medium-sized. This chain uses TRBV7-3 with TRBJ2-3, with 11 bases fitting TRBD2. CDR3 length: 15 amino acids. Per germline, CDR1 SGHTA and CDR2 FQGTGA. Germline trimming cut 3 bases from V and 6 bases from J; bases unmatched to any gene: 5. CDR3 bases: TGTGCCAGCAGCTTCGATAGCGGGGGGGCTGATACGCAGTATTTT. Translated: CASSFDSGGADTQYF.

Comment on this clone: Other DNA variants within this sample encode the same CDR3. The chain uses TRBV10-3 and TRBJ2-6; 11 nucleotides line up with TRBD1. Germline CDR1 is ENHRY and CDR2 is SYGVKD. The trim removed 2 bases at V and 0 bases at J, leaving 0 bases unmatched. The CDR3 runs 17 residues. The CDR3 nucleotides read TGTGCCATCAGTGAGGGGACAGGGGGCTCTGGGGCCAACGTCCTGACTTTC. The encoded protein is CAISEGTGGSGANVLTF.

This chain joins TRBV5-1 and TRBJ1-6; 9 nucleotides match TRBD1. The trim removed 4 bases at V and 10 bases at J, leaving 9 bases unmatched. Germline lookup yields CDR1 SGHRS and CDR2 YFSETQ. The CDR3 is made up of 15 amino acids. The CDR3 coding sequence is TGCGCCAGCAGCCCCCAGACAGGGGGTTACTCACCCCTCCACTTT. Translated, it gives CASSPQTGGYSPLHF.

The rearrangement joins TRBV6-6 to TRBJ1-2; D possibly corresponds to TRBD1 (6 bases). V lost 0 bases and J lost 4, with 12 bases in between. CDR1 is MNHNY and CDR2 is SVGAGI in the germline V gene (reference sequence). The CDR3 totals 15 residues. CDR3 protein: CASSYSSTGSYGYTF. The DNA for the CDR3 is TGTGCCAGCAGTTACTCCTCGACAGGAAGCTATGGCTACACCTTC.

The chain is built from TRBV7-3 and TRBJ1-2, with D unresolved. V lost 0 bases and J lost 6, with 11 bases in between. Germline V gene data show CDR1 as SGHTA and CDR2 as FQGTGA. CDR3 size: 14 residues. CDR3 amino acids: CASSLTRGRDGYTF. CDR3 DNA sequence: TGTGCCAGCAGCTTAACCCGTGGAAGGGATGGCTACACCTTC.